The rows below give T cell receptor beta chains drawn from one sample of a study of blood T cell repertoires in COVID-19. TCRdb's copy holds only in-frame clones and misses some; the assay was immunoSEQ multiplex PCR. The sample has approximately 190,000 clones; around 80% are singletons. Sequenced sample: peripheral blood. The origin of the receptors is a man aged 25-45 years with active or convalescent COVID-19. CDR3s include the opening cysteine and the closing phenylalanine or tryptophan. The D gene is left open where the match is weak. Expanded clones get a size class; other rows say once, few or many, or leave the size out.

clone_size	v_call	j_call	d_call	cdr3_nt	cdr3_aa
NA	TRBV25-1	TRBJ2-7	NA	TGTGCCAGCAGTGGAAAGCGGGCCAGCCTCTCCTACGAGCAGTACTTC	CASSGKRASLSYEQYF
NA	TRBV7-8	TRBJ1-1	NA	TGTGCCAGCAGCTTGGGGGGGGCGGCTGAAGCTTTCTTT	CASSLGGAAEAFF
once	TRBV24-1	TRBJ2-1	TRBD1	TGTGCCACCGGAGGGACAGGGGCTGCATACAATGAGCAGTTCTTC	CATGGTGAAYNEQFF
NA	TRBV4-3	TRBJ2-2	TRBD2	TGCGCCAGCAGCCAAGATTGGTGGCGCACTAGCGGGAACACCGGGGAGCTGTTTTTT	CASSQDWWRTSGNTGELFF
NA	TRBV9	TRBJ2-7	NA	TGTGCCAGCAGCGTACACGGGACACAGTCCTACGAGCAGTACTTC	CASSVHGTQSYEQYF
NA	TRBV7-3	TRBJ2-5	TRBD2	TGTGCCAGCAGCTCGGGGGGGCCCGAGGAGACCCAGTACTTC	CASSSGGPEETQYF
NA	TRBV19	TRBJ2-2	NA	TGTGCCAGTAGTATAGCTCAGGGGGAGCTGTTTTTT	CASSIAQGELFF
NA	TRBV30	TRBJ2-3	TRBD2	TGTGCCTGGAAGGGACTAGCGGGGGCAGATACGCAGTATTTT	CAWKGLAGADTQYF
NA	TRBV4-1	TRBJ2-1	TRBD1	TGCGCCAGCAGCCAAGAGCAGGGGGCGCGGTACAATGAGCAGTTCTTC	CASSQEQGARYNEQFF
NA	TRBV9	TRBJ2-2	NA	TGTGCCAGCAGCCTACAGGGCGTCCCCGGGGAGCTGTTTTTT	CASSLQGVPGELFF
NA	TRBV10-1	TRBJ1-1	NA	TGCGCCAGCAGTGAGTACCAGGGGAACACTGAAGCTTTCTTT	CASSEYQGNTEAFF
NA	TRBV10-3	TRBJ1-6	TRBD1	TGTGCCACCGCCAGGGGGTTGGATTCACCCCTCCACTTT	CATARGLDSPLHF
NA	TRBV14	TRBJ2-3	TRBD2	TGTGCCAGCAGCCAACCCGCTAGCGGGAGGGCCCTTCCCACAGATACGCAGTATTTT	CASSQPASGRALPTDTQYF
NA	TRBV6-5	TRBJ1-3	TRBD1	TGTGCCACCGGACAGGGGGCTGGGAACACCATATATTTT	CATGQGAGNTIYF
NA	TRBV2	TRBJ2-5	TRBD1	TGTGCCAGCAGCTGGACAGGGCAAGAGACCCAGTACTTC	CASSWTGQETQYF
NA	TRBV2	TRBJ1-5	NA	TGTGCCAGCAGTGGGACAGTCGGCACAATCCCCCGCAATCAGCCCCAGCATTTT	CASSGTVGTIPRNQPQHF
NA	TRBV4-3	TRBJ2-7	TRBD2	TGCGCCAGCAGCCGCTTCGGGACTAGCGGGGCCTACGAGCAGTACTTC	CASSRFGTSGAYEQYF
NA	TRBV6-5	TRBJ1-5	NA	TGTGCCAGCAGCTCCACCGGGTCCCGTCAGCCCCAGCATTTT	CASSSTGSRQPQHF
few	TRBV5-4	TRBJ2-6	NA	TGTGCCAGCAGCTCGGCTGGGGCCAACGTCCTGACTTTC	CASSSAGANVLTF
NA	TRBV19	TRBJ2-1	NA	TGTGCCAGTACCGCAGGAGGGGTAAATGAGCAGTTCTTC	CASTAGGVNEQFF
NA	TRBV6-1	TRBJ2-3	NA	TGTGCCAGCAGTGGGCAGGGCGAGGCAGATACGCAGTATTTT	CASSGQGEADTQYF
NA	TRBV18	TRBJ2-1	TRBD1	TGTGCCAGCTCACCAGGCGTACAGGGGTCTTTGAATGAGCAGTTCTTC	CASSPGVQGSLNEQFF
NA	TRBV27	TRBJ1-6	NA	TGTGCCAGCAGTTTAGGCAGGGGCAGGGGAACCTCACCCCTCCACTTT	CASSLGRGRGTSPLHF
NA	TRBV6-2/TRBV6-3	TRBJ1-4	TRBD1	TGTGCCAGCAGTTCGGGACAGCGGAATTTT	CASSSGQRNF
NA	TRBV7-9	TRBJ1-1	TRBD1	TGTGCCAGCAGCCAAACATTACAGGGGGTGAACACTGAAGCTTTCTTT	CASSQTLQGVNTEAFF
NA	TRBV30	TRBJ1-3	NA	TGTGCCTGGAGTTCAGGCTCTGGAAACACCATATATTTT	CAWSSGSGNTIYF
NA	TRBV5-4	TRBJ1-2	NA	TGTGCCAGCAGCCAATCGGGAGCGAACAACTATGGCTACACCTTC	CASSQSGANNYGYTF
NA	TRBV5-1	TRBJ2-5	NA	TGCGCCAGCAGCGAATCATCGGGGGGCACGGTTCGAGAGACCCAGTACTTC	CASSESSGGTVRETQYF
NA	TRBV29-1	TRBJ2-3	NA	TGCAGCGTCGGGGGTGGAGGGAGCACAGATACGCAGTATTTT	CSVGGGGSTDTQYF
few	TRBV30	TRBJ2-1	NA	TGTGCCTGGAGTGTTTCTAGTCCCTTCCCTGAGCAGTTCTTC	CAWSVSSPFPEQFF
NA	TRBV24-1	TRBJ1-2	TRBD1	TGTGCCACCAGTGAAGGACAGGGGGATGGCTACACCTTC	CATSEGQGDGYTF
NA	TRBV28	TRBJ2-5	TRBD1	TGTGCCAGCACCACATTAGTTCGACAGGGGGCCGGGGAGACCCAGTACTTC	CASTTLVRQGAGETQYF
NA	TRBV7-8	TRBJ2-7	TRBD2	TGTGCCAGCAGCCTGCTAGCGGGAGGGCCGGGGGAGCAGTACTTC	CASSLLAGGPGEQYF
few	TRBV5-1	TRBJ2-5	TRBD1	TGCGCCAGCAGTAGGGGCCGGGACAGATACCAAGAGACCCAGTACTTC	CASSRGRDRYQETQYF
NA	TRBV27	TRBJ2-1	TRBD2	TGTGCCAGCAGTTTCGGGCGGGAGGGCCGCAATGAGCAGTTCTTC	CASSFGREGRNEQFF
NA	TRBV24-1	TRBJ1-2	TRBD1	TGTGCCACCAGCACGACAGGGGGTCACGGCTACACCTTC	CATSTTGGHGYTF
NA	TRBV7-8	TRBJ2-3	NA	TGTGCCAGCAGCTTAGAAGGAGGGGCAGATACGCAGTATTTT	CASSLEGGADTQYF
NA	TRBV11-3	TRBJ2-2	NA	TGTGCCAGCAGCTTAGATCGTTTCAGCGCCCTAGGGGACACCGGGGAGCTGTTTTTT	CASSLDRFSALGDTGELFF
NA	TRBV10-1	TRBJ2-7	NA	TGCGCCAGCAGTGAGGGATGGGCTTCCTACGAGCAGTACTTC	CASSEGWASYEQYF